What follows are 19 T cell receptor beta chains derived from one specimen sequenced in a study of shared clonotypes between healthy human individuals. The data were produced by immunoSEQ multiplex PCR, yet TCRdb's version contains in-frame clones alone and is incomplete. The table lists about a million clones, roughly 77% of them singletons. Sequenced sample: memory CD4+ T cells from PBMCs. Stated subset: CD45RA-negative fraction. The receptor source for this set is a man aged 18 to 30 in good health. Some clones in this sample may be carry-over from other donors' samples.

The chain carries TRBV7-8 and TRBJ1-4; a possible D gene is TRBD1 (5 bases). Germline V gene data show CDR1 as SGHVS and CDR2 as FQNEAQ. The CDR3 covers 16 residues. V was cut by 1 base and J by 0 bases, with 9 bases left in between. CDR3 coding DNA: TGTGCCAGCAGCTTAGAGGCAGGGACAACTAATGAAAAACTGTTTTTT. Translation gives CASSLEAGTTNEKLFF.

Only a few counts were recorded for this clone. The V and J genes are TRBV28 and TRBJ2-1, with 8 bases matching TRBD2. There are 16 residues in the CDR3. CDR1 is MDHEN, CDR2 SYDVKM, per germline. V trimming: 2 bases; J trimming: 0 bases; junction bases outside the gene matches: 3. The CDR3 protein is CASSLPAGDSYNEQFF. Written as DNA, the CDR3 is TGTGCCAGCAGTTTACCAGCGGGGGACTCCTACAATGAGCAGTTCTTC.

V and J are TRBV27 and TRBJ2-1; 8 positions match TRBD2. Trimming took 4 bases from V and 4 from J; bases not matched to a gene: 9. The germline gives CDR1 MNHEY, CDR2 SMNVEV (reference sequence). The CDR3 covers 16 residues. The CDR3 DNA is TGTGCCAGCAGTTCCCAGGCGGGAGGAAGGTACAATGAGCAGTTCTTC. Protein product: CASSSQAGGRYNEQFF.

Worth noting for this clone: Other nucleotide sequences from this sample produce the same CDR3. The chain couples TRBV27 to TRBJ2-3; 7 nucleotides match TRBD1. V shed 6 bases, J shed 0 bases, and the junction held 3 bases outside the gene matches. Germline values: CDR1 MNHEY, CDR2 SMNVEV (reference sequence). This CDR3 is 14 amino acids long. The CDR3 loop is CASRRQGSTDTQYF. CDR3 DNA sequence: TGTGCCAGCAGGCGACAGGGAAGCACAGATACGCAGTATTTT.

This clone was counted only a few times. This chain connects TRBV9 to TRBJ1-2; possibly TRBD1 for D (5 bases). The V gene lost 7 bases and the J gene lost 0 bases, with 10 bases spanning the gap. Germline CDR1 and CDR2: SGDLS and YYNGEE. The CDR3 consists of 13 residues. CDR3 bases: TGTGCCAGCCAAAGGGGTCCTAACTATGGCTACACCTTC. Encoded protein: CASQRGPNYGYTF.

V usage is TRBV5-1 and J usage is TRBJ1-1; D remains ambiguous. V was cut by 1 base and J by 1 base, with 8 bases left in between. The germline V gene encodes CDR1 SGHRS and CDR2 YFSETQ. The CDR3 loop spans 14 amino acids. The CDR3 bases are TGCGCCAGCAGCTTGAGTAGTTGGAACACTGAAGCTTTCTTT. It specifies CASSLSSWNTEAFF.

This clone was picked up a small number of times. The V gene is TRBV2, the J gene TRBJ1-5; D is uncertain. Trimming cost V 2 bases and J 4 bases, with 3 bases left between them. The CDR3 runs to 12 residues. Germline CDR1 and CDR2: SNHLY and FYNNEI. For the CDR3, the DNA is TGTGCCAGCAGTGAATTAAATCAGCCCCAGCATTTT. Translated, it gives CASSELNQPQHF. Drawing the rest from reference TRBV2 and TRBJ1-5, the complete variable domain is EPEVTQTPSHQVTQMGQEVILRCVPISNHLYFYWYRQILGQKVEFLVSFYNNEISEKSEIFDDQFSVERPDGSNFTLKIRSTKLEDSAMYFCASSELNQPQHFGDGTRLSIL.

The J gene is TRBJ2-3, the V gene TRBV5-1; weak D call: TRBD2 (5 bases). Germline CDR1 is SGHRS and CDR2 is YFSETQ. V was shortened by 3 bases and J by 3 bases, with 14 bases between the two germline ends. This CDR3 is 15 amino acids long. CDR3 loop: CASSSSRTGTDTQYF. CDR3 in DNA: TGCGCCAGCAGCTCTAGCCGAACCGGGACAGATACGCAGTATTTT. The full variable domain, with the rest looked up from reference TRBV5-1 and TRBJ2-3, is KAGVTQTPRYLIKTRGQQVTLSCSPISGHRSVSWYQQTPGQGLQFLFEYFSETQRNKGNFPGRFSGRQFSNSRSEMNVSTLELGDSALYLCASSSSRTGTDTQYFGPGTRLTVL.

With respect to this clone: This sample also contains other DNA sequences that code for the same CDR3. CDR3 nucleotides: TGCAGTGCAGAAGAGACCCAGTACTTC. It codes for CSAEETQYF. The gene calls are TRBV20-1 and TRBJ2-5, with unresolved D. Trimming cost V 6 bases and J 3 bases, with 2 bases left between them. From germline, CDR1 is DFQATT and CDR2 SNEGSKA (reference sequence). This CDR3 comprises 9 residues.

The V and J genes are TRBV29-1 and TRBJ2-1; D is perhaps TRBD2 (5 bases). The germline CDR1 and CDR2 sequences are SQVTM and ANQGSEA. Trimming took 7 bases from V and 7 from J, leaving 14 bases between them. The CDR3 consists of 12 residues. In DNA form, the CDR3 reads TGCAGCGCACAACGAGGGAAGAATGAGCAGTTCTTC. Translating gives CSAQRGKNEQFF.

The gene calls are TRBV11-2 and TRBJ1-4, with unresolved D. The CDR3 has 16 residues. The V end was cut by 5 bases, the J end by 0 bases, with 13 bases between. Germline-derived CDR1 and CDR2 are SGHAT and FQNNGV. CDR3 nucleotide sequence: TGTGCCAGCAGCGTACGCCAGATGGCAACTAATGAAAAACTGTTTTTT. Protein sequence: CASSVRQMATNEKLFF.

This clone appeared a few times. The same CDR3 also results from other DNA sequences found in this sample. The V gene is TRBV6-5, the J gene TRBJ2-5; D uncertain. V was pared by 6 bases and J by 2 bases, with 4 bases between. This CDR3 contains 11 residues. Germline lookup yields CDR1 MNHEY and CDR2 SVGAGI. This CDR3 is CASSYQETQYF. In DNA, the CDR3 is TGTGCCAGCAGCTATCAAGAGACCCAGTACTTC.

The J gene is TRBJ2-6, the V gene TRBV18; D gene unclear. Looked up from germline, CDR1 is KGHSH and CDR2 is LQKENI. V lost 3 bases to trimming and J lost 0 bases, with 9 bases between them. This CDR3 spans 16 amino acids. CDR3 bases: TGTGCCAGCTCACCGACATCGGGCTCTGGGGCCAACGTCCTGACTTTC. It specifies CASSPTSGSGANVLTF.

V gene TRBV7-9 combines with J gene TRBJ1-1; the D is unclear. Trimming stripped 2 bases from V and 5 bases from J, with 9 bases between. CDR3 size: 13 residues. Per germline, CDR1 SEHNR and CDR2 FQNEAQ (reference sequence). CDR3 sequence (DNA): TGTGCCAGCAGCTTAAAAGGGAGGACTGAAGCTTTCTTT. Amino acids: CASSLKGRTEAFF.

Comments on this clone: No DNA is shown, since the ends of the CDR3 on it are uncertain; the CDR3 is the one TCRdb lists. The chain links TRBV6-6 to TRBJ1-6; the table's TRBD1 call for D was not verified on the DNA. The CDR3 is 15 residues long, counting both termini. Germline V gene lookup returns CDR1 MNHNY and CDR2 SVGAGI (reference sequence). The CDR3 sequence is CASSSSGQNNSPLHF.

CDR3 protein: CASTSSTGRGTEAFF. DNA of the CDR3: TGTGCCAGCACCTCCTCGACAGGGAGGGGCACTGAAGCTTTCTTT. This chain joins TRBV28 and TRBJ1-1, with TRBD1 matching over 7 bases. Germline V lookup: CDR1 MDHEN, CDR2 SYDVKM. V was clipped by 7 bases and J by 4 bases; unmatched bases: 12. The CDR3 is 15 residues long.

This clone was detected only a few times. The V and J genes are TRBV9 and TRBJ2-1; TRBD2 matches at 9 bases. V trimming: 4 bases; J trimming: 2 bases; junction bases outside the gene matches: 1. In germline, CDR1 is SGDLS, CDR2 YYNGEE. This CDR3 comprises 14 residues. The CDR3 region is CASSRGGAYNEQFF. The CDR3 region has the DNA TGTGCCAGCAGCCGCGGGGGGGCCTACAATGAGCAGTTCTTC.

The V gene is TRBV5-1, the J gene TRBJ2-1, with D possibly matching TRBD1 (6 bases). Trimming pared 4 bases from V and 7 bases from J, leaving 27 bases between. The germline CDR1 and CDR2 sequences are SGHRS and YFSETQ. This CDR3 is built from 18 residues. CDR3 in amino acids: CASSPNFRDTPQGNEQFF. CDR3 DNA sequence: TGCGCCAGCAGCCCAAACTTCCGGGACACCCCCCAGGGGAATGAGCAGTTCTTC. The variable domain in full, completed from reference TRBV5-1 and TRBJ2-1, reads KAGVTQTPRYLIKTRGQQVTLSCSPISGHRSVSWYQQTPGQGLQFLFEYFSETQRNKGNFPGRFSGRQFSNSRSEMNVSTLELGDSALYLCASSPNFRDTPQGNEQFFGPGTRLTVL.

Of note for this clone: The same CDR3 arises from other DNA sequences in this sample as well. J is TRBJ1-1 and V is TRBV7-8; D may be TRBD1 (5 bases). The germline V gene encodes CDR1 SGHVS and CDR2 FQNEAQ. The length of the CDR3 is 14 residues. Trimming left V 1 base short and J 1 base short, with 7 bases between. The CDR3 coding sequence is TGTGCCAGCAGCTTAGTTCAGGGGAACACTGAAGCTTTCTTT. Encoded protein: CASSLVQGNTEAFF.